This note documents a single TCR beta chain sequence. V gave up 2 bases and J gave up 2 bases, with 9 bases separating them. Germline values: CDR1 SNHLY, CDR2 FYNNEI. The CDR3 has 15 amino acids. The Seattle site enrolled patients during active infection and followed them longitudinally. This sample was included in a study of blood T cell repertoires in COVID-19. Study at large: Some COVID-19 samples were acute and others convalescent; all came from the United States, Italy and Spain. In each case, the material was cDNA or gDNA derived from T cells, B-cell-depleted T cells, or PBMCs.

In the study's own analysis: It was from reference gene primer amplification that nucleated cell counts were estimated. Measured with immunoSEQ multiplex PCR; TCRdb has only the in-frame clones, and not every one. That table furnishes V, J and clone size, whereas the DNA furnished D and trimming. The profile covers 89,000 or so clones, with 89% appearing a single time and less than 3.5% taken by the ten largest. Sequenced sample: peripheral blood. This chain links TRBV2 with TRBJ2-2; maybe TRBD1 (5 bases). This TCR was sampled from a man aged 50-60 years with COVID-19, enrolled during active disease. The CDR3 DNA is TGTGCCAGCAGTGAAAGCAGGGTTAACACCGGGGAGCTGTTTTTT. This encodes CASSESRVNTGELFF.